Listed below are T cell receptor beta chains from one sample, sequenced in a study of shared clonotypes between healthy human individuals. The data were produced by immunoSEQ multiplex PCR, yet TCRdb's version contains in-frame clones alone and is incomplete. The sample gives over 800,000 clones, over 90% of which show up once; around 24% is in the top ten. Sequenced material: naive CD8+ T cells sorted from blood. The receptors stem from a young man in good health. Each CDR3 is given with its conserved first and last residue.

>TRBV23-1|TRBJ1-2
CASSQMTGANYGYTF
>TRBV18|TRBJ2-3
CASSPGLAGVNDTQYF
>TRBV28|TRBJ1-5
CASSRVNQPQHF
>TRBV27|TRBJ2-7
CASSLLSSGYEQYF
>TRBV4-3|TRBJ1-2
CASSQVPGGNYGYTF
>TRBV7-9|TRBJ2-5
CASSLFSQETQYF
>TRBV7-3|TRBJ2-1
CASSLLQGNEQFF
>TRBV9|TRBJ1-5
CASSPMATSFPQHF
>TRBV6-1|TRBJ2-1
CASSLGQYNEQFF
>TRBV27|TRBJ2-7
CASSLSTTSYEQYF
>TRBV7-9|TRBJ2-2
CASSFERTGPELFF
>TRBV29-1|TRBJ2-1
CSVAGTTDDEQFF
>TRBV28|TRBJ1-3
CASSLFESSGNTIYF
>TRBV2|TRBJ2-5
CASSFIGGQETQYF
>TRBV7-8|TRBJ1-5
CASSLAYRAPNQPQHF
>TRBV2|TRBJ2-7
CASSVANLEQYF
>TRBV6-5|TRBJ2-1
CASSYPLGAQFF
>TRBV7-6|TRBJ2-7
CASSLEKAYEQYF
>TRBV6-6|TRBJ1-2
CASSYQMDRLNGYTF
>TRBV5-8|TRBJ2-1
CASRQGQYNEQFF
>TRBV4-1|TRBJ1-2
CASSQILGGGAYGYTF
>TRBV10-3|TRBJ1-4
CAISESTGVGEKLFF
>TRBV4-3|TRBJ1-1
CASSQDPGMNTEAFF
>TRBV15|TRBJ2-5
CATSRVRETQYF
>TRBV11-2|TRBJ2-1
CASSFGTRGRAHEQFF
>TRBV5-4|TRBJ2-7
CASSLIQGRSDEQYF
>TRBV11-1|TRBJ2-7
CASSLSQGYEQYF
>TRBV7-9|TRBJ2-2
CASSIRTGELFF
>TRBV29-1|TRBJ2-2
CSVVGENTGELFF
>TRBV7-9|TRBJ1-5
CASSMENQPQHF
>TRBV2|TRBJ1-5
CASTSRFNQPQHF
>TRBV6-5|TRBJ2-7
CATSDNSYEQYF
>TRBV19|TRBJ2-3
CASSIQVEAGVTDTQYF
>TRBV9|TRBJ2-1
CASSVEGRLADYNEQFF
>TRBV19|TRBJ1-1
CASSIATGAGPNTEAFF
>TRBV7-9|TRBJ2-3
CASSSEGSTDTQYF
>TRBV15|TRBJ2-6
CATSREGGSGANVLTF
>TRBV27|TRBJ2-3
CASSLLGSGGSTDTQYF
>TRBV7-9|TRBJ1-2
CASSLGRVGYTF
>TRBV6-1|TRBJ2-2
CASSEWLVSGELFF
>TRBV6-5|TRBJ2-7
CASSYYSQGYEQYF
>TRBV5-5|TRBJ1-5
CASSLVSGDQPQHF
>TRBV10-3|TRBJ2-1
CATRDSSPNEQFF
>TRBV27|TRBJ1-1
CASSLSRNRAEAFF
>TRBV7-9|TRBJ2-1
CASTPKGRNYNEQFF
>TRBV21-1|TRBJ2-5
CASSTESRETQYF
>TRBV9|TRBJ2-3
CASSPGGGFSTDTQYF
>TRBV6-5|TRBJ2-5
CASSYQGERETQYF
>TRBV11-2|TRBJ2-2
CASSPPVSTGELFF
>TRBV15|TRBJ2-3
CATSRVGGAGDTQYF
>TRBV2|TRBJ1-2
CASTGSFYGYTF
>TRBV30|TRBJ2-7
CAWGGDSYEQYF
>TRBV10-1|TRBJ2-3
CASSSRGLTDTQYF